The 32 T cell receptor beta chains given below trace back to one sample, sequenced in a study of glioma-infiltrating T cells after dendritic cell vaccination. The repertoire was sequenced with immunoSEQ multiplex PCR; TCRdb's copy has only in-frame clones and lacks some. This table holds almost 65,000 clones, more than 75% found once. Sequencing used blood, obtained before dendritic cell vaccination. The receptors originated from a human donor with glioblastoma.

The sample holds a few counts of this clone. The rearrangement uses TRBV13 and TRBJ2-3, with a weak D call TRBD2 (7 bases). V gave up 1 base and J gave up 5 bases, with 19 bases separating them. The CDR3 extends over 17 amino acids. Per germline, CDR1 PRHDT and CDR2 FYEKMQ (reference sequence). CDR3 bases: TGTGCCAGCAGCTTAGTGAGATGGGGGGGCCGCGGAGATACGCAGTATTTT. As protein: CASSLVRWGGRGDTQYF.

The V call is TRBV5-4, the J call TRBJ2-5; D not resolved. The J call could be wrong; TRBJ2-7 is a better fit for the DNA end. CDR3 length: 15 amino acids. Germline loops: CDR1 SGHNT, CDR2 YYREEE (reference sequence). CDR3 sequence (DNA): TGTGCCAGCAGCTTTAGGCCTATTGGGCGCTACGAGCAGTACTTC. Encoded protein: CASSFRPIGRYEQYF.

The V gene is TRBV18, the J gene TRBJ2-7; a possible D gene is TRBD1 (6 bases). The germline gives CDR1 KGHSH, CDR2 LQKENI. Trimming shortened V by 3 bases and J by 6 bases, and 12 bases separated the two germline ends. This CDR3 has 13 amino acids. DNA for the CDR3: TGTGCCAGCTCACCCCAGACAGGCCCCGAGCAGTACTTC. Translated, it gives CASSPQTGPEQYF.

The chain links TRBV6-6 to TRBJ1-1; no reliable D call. Germline CDR1 and CDR2: MNHNY and SVGAGI (reference sequence). CDR3 length equals 13 residues. The V and J ends lost 5 bases and 7 bases respectively, with 14 bases between them. The CDR3 DNA follows: TGTGCCAGCAGTACCCCTGGGGAGGGTGAAGCTTTCTTT. This translates into CASSTPGEGEAFF.

The chain combines TRBV7-9 with TRBJ1-4, with 7 bases that match TRBD1. Per germline, CDR1 SEHNR and CDR2 FQNEAQ (reference sequence). CDR3 length equals 13 residues. V gave up 8 bases and J gave up 8 bases; unmatched junction bases: 8. This CDR3 reads CASGEGAREKLFF. The CDR3 DNA reads TGTGCCAGCGGTGAGGGGGCGAGAGAAAAACTGTTTTTT.

V and J are TRBV2 and TRBJ1-2, with D possibly being TRBD1 (6 bases). This CDR3 is 13 amino acids long. V gave up 6 bases and J gave up 2 bases, with 10 bases separating them. CDR1 and CDR2 from the germline V gene are SNHLY and FYNNEI. The CDR3 nucleotides are TGTGCCAGCAGCCCAGGACAGAACTATGGCTACACCTTC. Residues: CASSPGQNYGYTF.

This chain connects TRBV10-3 to TRBJ1-3; D gene ambiguous. There are 15 residues in the CDR3. With 10 bases removed from V and 2 bases from J, the gap between germline ends came to 18 bases. Germline CDR1 is ENHRY and CDR2 is SYGVKD. In DNA, the CDR3 is TGTGCCACCGAGCCGGGTCTCTACCCTGGAAACACCATATATTTT. Protein sequence: CATEPGLYPGNTIYF.

The chain is built from TRBV7-9 and TRBJ2-6; D is unclear. Germline CDR1 is SEHNR and CDR2 is FQNEAQ (reference sequence). V shed 5 bases and J shed 2 bases, with 4 bases lying between them. CDR3 length: 13 residues. CDR3 residues: CASSTTGANVLTF. CDR3 in DNA: TGTGCCAGCAGCACTACTGGGGCCAACGTCCTGACTTTC.

The chain has TRBV2 and TRBJ2-2, with 9 bases that match TRBD1. This CDR3 is 15 amino acids long. J was trimmed by 3 bases and V by 3 bases; bases with no gene match: 2. The V gene's germline CDR1 is SNHLY and CDR2 FYNNEI. CDR3 DNA sequence: TGTGCCAGCAGTGAGGGGGACAGGGACACCGGGGAGCTGTTTTTT. It specifies CASSEGDRDTGELFF.

J is TRBJ2-7 and V is TRBV7-2, with 10 bases fitting TRBD2. V gave up 7 bases and J gave up 0 bases; unmatched junction bases: 6. The length of the CDR3 is 15 residues. Per the germline V gene, CDR1 is SGHTA and CDR2 is FQGNSA. CDR3 amino acids: CASTLSGGSSYEQYF. The CDR3 region has the DNA TGTGCCAGCACCCTTAGCGGGGGGAGCTCCTACGAGCAGTACTTC.

The sample holds one count of this clone. The chain uses TRBV10-1 and TRBJ2-3; TRBD1 aligns across 7 bases. Trimming at V came to 3 bases and at J to 0 bases, leaving 15 bases not matched to a gene. CDR3 length: 19 residues. The V gene's germline CDR1 is WNHNN and CDR2 SYGVQD (reference sequence). The CDR3 loop is CASSDSTGVSLYSTDTQYF. In DNA, the CDR3 is TGCGCCAGCAGTGATTCAACAGGGGTTTCCCTTTATAGCACAGATACGCAGTATTTT.

Comment on this clone: Compared with germline, one end of the junction differs, possibly owing to a read error. The gene calls are TRBV7-7 and TRBJ1-5; TRBD1 is a possible D gene (5 bases). The CDR3 has 13 residues. Per the germline V gene, CDR1 is SSHAT and CDR2 is FNYEAQ (reference sequence). The CDR3 nucleotides are TGTGCTAGCAGCTTATCACAGGATCAGCCCCAGCATTTT. Protein product: CASSLSQDQPQHF. The whole variable domain, filled in from reference TRBV7-7 and TRBJ1-5, reads GAGVSQSPRYKVTKRGQDVTLRCDPISSHATLYWYQQALGQGPEFLTYFNYEAQPDKSGLPSDRFSAERPEGSISTLTIQRTEQRDSAMYRCASSLSQDQPQHFGDGTRLSIL.

This clone was detected a few times. Other DNA sequences in the sample encode the same CDR3. The V call is TRBV7-2, the J call TRBJ2-2, with D possibly TRBD2 on 5 matching bases. V lost 2 bases to trimming and J lost 4 bases, with 11 bases between them. The CDR3 has 15 amino acids. The germline CDR1 and CDR2 sequences are SGHTA and FQGNSA. CDR3 residues: CASSLRGMGTGELFF. DNA for the CDR3: TGTGCCAGCAGCTTACGGGGTATGGGCACCGGGGAGCTGTTTTTT.

This clone came up once. The V call is TRBV2, the J call TRBJ2-2; D possibly corresponds to TRBD2 (6 bases). V lost 2 bases to trimming and J lost 5 bases, with 9 bases between them. Germline loops: CDR1 SNHLY, CDR2 FYNNEI. The CDR3 is 14 amino acids. The CDR3 protein is CASSERAGTGELFF. DNA of the CDR3: TGTGCCAGCAGTGAACGGGCGGGGACCGGGGAGCTGTTTTTT.

CDR3 amino acids: CASSLEFAEAFF. DNA of the CDR3: TGTGCCAGCAGCTTAGAATTCGCTGAAGCTTTCTTT. V and J are TRBV7-8 and TRBJ1-1; unclear D gene. Germline CDR1 reads SGHVS; CDR2 reads FQNEAQ. The CDR3 runs to 12 residues. Trimming cost V 1 base and J 6 bases, with 6 bases left between them.

The CDR3 loop is CASSPQKGHNSPLHF. CDR3 bases: TGTGCCAGCAGCCCCCAAAAGGGACACAATTCACCCCTCCACTTT. The chain joins TRBV7-2 to TRBJ1-6, with TRBD1 as a possible D gene (6 bases). Trimming removed 5 bases from V and 7 bases from J, with 15 bases in between. The CDR3 consists of 15 residues. Looked up from germline, CDR1 is SGHTA and CDR2 is FQGNSA.

As regards this clone: A read error may account for a junction end that differs from germline. This chain connects TRBV10-3 to TRBJ2-6; no firm D call. The CDR3 sequence is 16 residues long. Germline V gene data show CDR1 as ENHRY and CDR2 as SYGVKD. In DNA, the CDR3 is TGTGACATCACAGTCGGAGAGGTGACTGGGGCCAACGTCCTGACTTTC. Its translation: CDITVGEVTGANVLTF.

The chain carries TRBV28 and TRBJ1-2; D unclear. Germline CDR1 MDHEN, CDR2 SYDVKM. V gave up 5 bases and J gave up 6 bases, with 16 bases separating them. The CDR3 is made up of 14 amino acids. The CDR3 sequence is CASSPLGEINGYTF. The CDR3 nucleotides are TGTGCCAGCAGTCCCCTCGGGGAGATTAATGGCTACACCTTC.

The chain is built from TRBV28 and TRBJ1-2; possibly TRBD1 for D (5 bases). Germline values: CDR1 MDHEN, CDR2 SYDVKM. The CDR3 is made up of 12 amino acids. Trimming pared 10 bases from V and 6 bases from J, leaving 15 bases between. CDR3: CATQTDIHGYTF. CDR3 DNA: TGTGCCACCCAGACGGACATACATGGCTACACCTTC.

The chain carries TRBV29-1 and TRBJ2-1, with 10 bases identical to TRBD1. V shed 7 bases and J 8 bases; nucleotides not matched to a gene: 5. Germline lookup yields CDR1 SQVTM and CDR2 ANQGSEA. This CDR3 comprises 12 residues. The CDR3: CSGQGAGDEQFF. CDR3 in DNA: TGCAGCGGACAGGGGGCGGGTGATGAGCAGTTCTTC.

The chain has TRBV5-6 and TRBJ2-7; D is undetermined. V shed 2 bases and J shed 6 bases, with 6 bases lying between them. The CDR3 extends over 11 amino acids. Germline V lookup: CDR1 SGHDT, CDR2 YYEEEE. In nucleotides, the CDR3 is TGTGCCAGCAGCTTCACTGCCGAGCAGTACTTC. It yields the protein CASSFTAEQYF.

This clone was detected a few times. As DNA, the CDR3 is TGTGCCAGCAGCTTGTGGGCCGCTAATGAAAAACTGTTTTTT. It yields the protein CASSLWAANEKLFF. This chain connects TRBV5-4 to TRBJ1-4; D not certain. Germline values: CDR1 SGHNT, CDR2 YYREEE (reference sequence). Trimming shortened V by 1 base and J by 3 bases, and 7 bases separated the two germline ends. This CDR3 contains 14 residues.

This clone came up a few times. The chain links TRBV10-3 to TRBJ2-7, with D perhaps matching TRBD1 (6 bases). Trimming took off 0 bases at V and 1 base at J, with 16 bases between the two ends. Germline V gene data show CDR1 as ENHRY and CDR2 as SYGVKD. The CDR3 is 17 amino acids. The CDR3 sequence is CAISESSWGHPSYEQYF. In nucleotides, the CDR3 is TGTGCCATCAGTGAGTCTTCTTGGGGGCACCCTTCCTACGAGCAGTACTTC.

This clone has a single count. The chain carries TRBV15 and TRBJ2-3; 7 positions agree with TRBD2. From germline, CDR1 is LNHNV and CDR2 YYDKDF (reference sequence). This CDR3 region has 17 residues. The J segment lost 0 bases and the V segment lost 5 bases, leaving 11 bases of the junction unmatched. The CDR3 loop reads CATSRPMGGRSTDTQYF. Written as DNA, the CDR3 is TGTGCCACCAGCCGCCCAATGGGGGGGAGAAGCACAGATACGCAGTATTTT.

This clone was detected a few times. The chain links TRBV2 to TRBJ1-2; D may be TRBD1 (6 bases). Trimming stripped 2 bases from V and 4 bases from J, with 20 bases between. Germline assignment: CDR1 SNHLY and CDR2 FYNNEI. This CDR3 spans 17 amino acids. The CDR3 sequence is CASSERGGIAGVYGYTF. The CDR3 region has the DNA TGTGCCAGCAGTGAACGGGGCGGTATCGCAGGGGTCTATGGCTACACCTTC.

The rearrangement joins TRBV7-9 to TRBJ2-2; D might be TRBD1 (6 bases). Trimming pared 5 bases from V and 1 base from J, leaving 23 bases between. The CDR3 extends over 19 amino acids. Germline loops: CDR1 SEHNR, CDR2 FQNEAQ (reference sequence). The CDR3 bases are TGTGCCAGCAGCCCAGTCCCAGGGGAGCCCCTCTGGAACACCGGGGAGCTGTTTTTT. Amino acids: CASSPVPGEPLWNTGELFF.

V gene TRBV2 combines with J gene TRBJ2-1; tentatively, D is TRBD2 (5 bases). Trimming pared 6 bases from V and 0 bases from J, leaving 12 bases between. Germline V gene data show CDR1 as SNHLY and CDR2 as FYNNEI. This CDR3 is built from 15 residues. The CDR3 loop is CASSPGLRSYNEQFF. DNA for the CDR3: TGTGCCAGCAGCCCTGGACTCCGCTCCTACAATGAGCAGTTCTTC.

The V gene is TRBV19, the J gene TRBJ2-2, with D perhaps TRBD2 (7 bases). CDR1 and CDR2 from the germline V gene are LNHDA and SQIVND (reference sequence). This CDR3 has 15 residues. The V and J ends lost 10 bases and 5 bases respectively, with 20 bases between them. CDR3 loop: CATSQTRGATGELFF. The CDR3 coding sequence is TGTGCCACCTCTCAGACTCGGGGGGCTACCGGGGAGCTGTTTTTT.

The genes are TRBV30 and TRBJ2-7; D possibly corresponds to TRBD2 (6 bases). The CDR3 spans 10 residues. Trimming took 7 bases from V and 9 from J, leaving 13 bases between them. Germline V gives CDR1 GTSNPN, CDR2 SVGIG (reference sequence). CDR3 protein: CAFGGVGQYF. The CDR3 nucleotides are TGTGCCTTCGGGGGAGTAGGGCAGTACTTC.

This clone came up once. This rearrangement joins TRBV7-8 to TRBJ2-3; TRBD2 matches at 8 bases. The junction had 4 bases not matched to a gene; V was cut back by 3 bases and J by 2 bases. Germline V gives CDR1 SGHVS, CDR2 FQNEAQ. The CDR3 spans 15 residues. CDR3: CASSFGLADTDTQYF. CDR3 DNA: TGTGCCAGCAGCTTCGGACTAGCAGACACAGATACGCAGTATTTT.

This chain links TRBV28 with TRBJ2-1; no clear D. Germline CDR1 MDHEN, CDR2 SYDVKM. Between the trimmed V and J ends, which lost 7 bases and 4 bases, there was a span of 17 bases. CDR3 size: 15 residues. For the CDR3, the DNA is TGTGCCAGCACTCCGAGTGGTACCCCATACAATGAGCAGTTCTTC. Residues: CASTPSGTPYNEQFF. Variable domain in full (rest from reference TRBV28 and TRBJ2-1): DVKVTQSSRYLVKRTGEKVFLECVQDMDHENMFWYRQDPGLGLRLIYFSYDVKMKEKGDIPEGYSVSREKKERFSLILESASTNQTSMYLCASTPSGTPYNEQFFGPGTRLTVL.

The chain joins TRBV5-4 to TRBJ2-5, with D possibly matching TRBD2 (7 bases). The CDR3 runs 14 residues. V shed 2 bases and J shed 5 bases, with 13 bases lying between them. Germline V CDR1 and CDR2: SGHNT, YYREEE (reference sequence). Here the CDR3 reads CASSFRGGEETQYF. The CDR3 DNA reads TGTGCCAGCAGCTTTAGGGGGGGGGAGGAGACCCAGTACTTC.